This T cell receptor (beta chain) was observed in a study of cytomegalovirus exposure and HLA in healthy donors. As for the study in general: Clustering assigned 81% of the 350 to 400 genotyped donors to the Caucasian-associated ancestry cluster. Study observations and caveats: It was confirmed in vitro that a few of the CMV-associated chains were specific for CMV antigens.

Remarks on this clone: Its antigen is unknown.

Amplification used 60 Vbeta primers and 13 Jbeta primers. Sequencing was performed with immunoSEQ multiplex PCR; in TCRdb, only in-frame clones are kept and a portion is missing. The table records 90,000 to 150,000 clones, about three fifths of them present only once. The CDR3 is 15 amino acids. The ends lost 3 bases at V and 5 bases at J; junction bases unmatched: 7. Germline V lookup: CDR1 MNHEY, CDR2 SVGAGI. Sequencing was done on a sample of PBMCs. The clonotype comes from a man aged 40-50 years in good health and CMV-seropositive. This chain connects TRBV6-5 to TRBJ2-7; TRBD1 agrees at 10 bases. The CDR3 spells CASSYPGQGLHEQYF. In DNA form, the CDR3 reads TGTGCCAGCAGTTATCCGGGACAGGGGTTGCACGAGCAGTACTTC.